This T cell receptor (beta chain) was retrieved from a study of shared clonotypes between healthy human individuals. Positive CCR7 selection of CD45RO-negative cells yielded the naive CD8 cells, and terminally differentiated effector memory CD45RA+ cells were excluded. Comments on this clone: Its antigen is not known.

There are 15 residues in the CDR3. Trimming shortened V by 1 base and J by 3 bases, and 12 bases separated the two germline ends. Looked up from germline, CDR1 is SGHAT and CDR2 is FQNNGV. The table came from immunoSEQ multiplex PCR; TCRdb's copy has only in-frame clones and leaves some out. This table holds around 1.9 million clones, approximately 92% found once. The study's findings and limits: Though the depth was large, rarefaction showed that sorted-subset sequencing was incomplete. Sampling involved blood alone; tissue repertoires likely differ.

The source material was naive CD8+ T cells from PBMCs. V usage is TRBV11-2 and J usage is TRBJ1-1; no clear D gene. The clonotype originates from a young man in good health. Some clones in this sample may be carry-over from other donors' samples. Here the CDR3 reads CASSLGRFLDTEAFF. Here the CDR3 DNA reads TGTGCCAGCAGCTTAGGAAGGTTCCTGGACACTGAAGCTTTCTTT.